This T cell receptor (beta chain) derives from a study of long-term antiretroviral therapy in people with HIV. The V gene lost 5 bases and the J gene lost 3 bases, with 14 bases spanning the gap. Germline V gives CDR1 SEHNR, CDR2 FQNEAQ (reference sequence). The CDR3 sequence is 14 residues long. The assay used was immunoSEQ (version v3.0), run at survey level. The data were produced by immunoSEQ multiplex PCR, yet TCRdb's version contains in-frame clones alone and is incomplete. The repertoire holds 13,000 to 15,000 clones, with around four fifths as singletons. Sample: unsorted PBMCs, taken 1.8 years before starting antiretroviral therapy. The origin of this receptor is a woman in her thirties or forties with HIV. The rearrangement uses TRBV7-9 and TRBJ2-7; perhaps TRBD2 as D (6 bases). The CDR3 DNA reads TGTGCCAGCAGCCGGACTACTGGGAACTACGAGCAGTACTTC. Translation gives CASSRTTGNYEQYF.